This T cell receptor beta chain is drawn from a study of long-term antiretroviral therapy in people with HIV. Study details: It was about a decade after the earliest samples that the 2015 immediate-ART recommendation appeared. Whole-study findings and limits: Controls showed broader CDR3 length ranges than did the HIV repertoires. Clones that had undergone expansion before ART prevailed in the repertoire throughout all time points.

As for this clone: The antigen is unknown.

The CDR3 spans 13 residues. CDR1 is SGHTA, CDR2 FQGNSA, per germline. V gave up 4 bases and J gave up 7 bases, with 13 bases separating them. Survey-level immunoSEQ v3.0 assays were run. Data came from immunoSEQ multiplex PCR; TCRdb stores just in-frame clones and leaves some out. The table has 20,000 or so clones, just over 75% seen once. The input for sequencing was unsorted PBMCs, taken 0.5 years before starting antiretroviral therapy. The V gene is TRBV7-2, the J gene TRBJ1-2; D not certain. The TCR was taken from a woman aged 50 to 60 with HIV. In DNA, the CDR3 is TGTGCCAGCAGCTCCAGCCCTGTACGTGGCTACACCTTC. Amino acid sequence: CASSSSPVRGYTF.